The clone carrying this T cell receptor (beta chain) was recorded a few times. The antigen is not known. The sample comes from a study of T-cell memory formation after mild COVID-19. Study details: TCR clusters were mostly donor specific. General study points: Confirmation was lacking for SARS-CoV-2 specificity of second-wave clones that peaked on day 37. From day 15 to 85, contracting clones were balanced between CD4 and CD8, whereas later expanders leaned toward CD4+.

The CDR3 loop spans 15 amino acids. CDR1 is SGHRS, CDR2 YFSETQ, per germline. V lost 3 bases and J 7 bases, leaving 16 bases between the germline ends. With constant-segment primers, 5'RACE yielded cDNA libraries of TCR alpha and TCR beta that carried sample barcodes and UMIs. TCRdb fed the 5' RACE reads into MiXCR, producing one record per CDR3 protein. The top ten clones hold 22% of a sample with fewer than 300,000 distinct CDR3 sequences, 16% of them seen once. The TCR was taken from a man between 18 and 35 years old who had mild COVID-19 (a few samples of this study predate the infection). Cell type and time point are not known. Sequences were obtained from PBMCs or a T cell subset sorted from them (not recorded which). This chain joins TRBV5-1 and TRBJ2-2, with a tentative D call TRBD2 (5 bases). The CDR3 DNA reads as TGCGCCAGCAGCTCCCTGGACTTTTCCTTCGGGGAGCTGTTTTTT. Protein product: CASSSLDFSFGELFF.